Listed below are T cell receptor beta chains from one sample, sequenced in a study of blood T cell repertoires in COVID-19. TCRdb keeps only in-frame clones here, not all; method: immunoSEQ multiplex PCR. The sample carries roughly 190,000 clones, 70% to 90% recorded once. The sample comprised peripheral blood. These receptors came from a woman older than 75 in a cohort sampled during active or convalescent COVID-19. Each CDR3 is given with its conserved first and last residue. The order of the fields is clone size, V gene, D gene, J gene, CDR3 DNA, CDR3 protein. A D gene is named only where the DNA matches it firmly. For some rows the clone size is stated as once, few or many, or as a class when expanded; others skip it.

>.|TRBV6-1|.|TRBJ1-5
TGTGCCAGCAGCCTCATTGGGGGGCAGCCCCAGCATTTT
CASSLIGGQPQHF
>few|TRBV7-2|TRBD2|TRBJ2-3
TGTGCCAGCAGCTTAATCGGCAGCGGGACCGCCGGGGGCACAGATACGCAGTATTTT
CASSLIGSGTAGGTDTQYF
>.|TRBV5-1|.|TRBJ2-1
TGCGCCAGCAGGTGGATGGCGGGATCGAGGAATGAGCAGTTCTTC
CASRWMAGSRNEQFF
>.|TRBV7-8|TRBD1|TRBJ1-4
TGTGCCAGCAGCCGGGGGACAGACCCGAATAGAAAACTGTTTTTT
CASSRGTDPNRKLFF
>.|TRBV5-4|TRBD1|TRBJ1-3
TGTGCCAGCAGCGAACTCAAACAGGGGTTGGGAGGAAACACCATATATTTT
CASSELKQGLGGNTIYF
>.|TRBV6-5|.|TRBJ1-2
TGTGCCAGCAGTTACTCACAGCAGTTCAATGGCTACACCTTC
CASSYSQQFNGYTF
>.|TRBV30|.|TRBJ2-2
TGTGCCTGGGGCTCCTCGAACACCGGGGAGCTGTTTTTT
CAWGSSNTGELFF
>.|TRBV10-3|TRBD1|TRBJ1-4
TGTGCCATCAGCCCGGGACAGGGGAACGAAAAACTGTTTTTT
CAISPGQGNEKLFF
>.|TRBV2|.|TRBJ2-6
TGTGCCAGCAGTGCCGAGTCTGGGGCCAACGTCCTGACTTTC
CASSAESGANVLTF
>few|TRBV7-8|TRBD1|TRBJ1-2
TGTGCCAGCAGCTTAGTTTTAGACAGGGCTAACTATGGCTACACCTTC
CASSLVLDRANYGYTF
>.|TRBV6-4|TRBD2|TRBJ2-2
TGTGCCAGCACTAGCGGCTGGGAGGAGCTGTTTTTT
CASTSGWEELFF
>.|TRBV5-1|TRBD1|TRBJ2-1
TGCGCCAGCAGCTCGGGACAGGGCACTGAGCAGTTCTTC
CASSSGQGTEQFF
>.|TRBV3-1/TRBV3-2|TRBD1|TRBJ1-3
TGTGCCAGCAGCTTCGACAGGGGGGACTCTGGAAACACCATATATTTT
CASSFDRGDSGNTIYF
>.|TRBV28|.|TRBJ2-7
TGTGCCAGCAGTTTATTTGGGCCCCAGAGTAGGTACGAGCAGTACTTC
CASSLFGPQSRYEQYF
>once|TRBV6-2/TRBV6-3|TRBD1|TRBJ1-5
TGTGCCAGCAGTTACGGGACAGCAAATCAGCCCCAGCATTTT
CASSYGTANQPQHF
>.|TRBV18|TRBD1|TRBJ2-1
TGTGCCAGCTCAGCCGGGACAGGGTTTGAGCAGTTCTTC
CASSAGTGFEQFF
>.|TRBV12-3/TRBV12-4|.|TRBJ1-2
TGTGCCAGCAGTTCAGGGTTGAACACCTTC
CASSSGLNTF
>.|TRBV7-9|TRBD2|TRBJ2-7
TGTGCCAGCAGCTTAGTTAAGCTAGCGGGGTCCTACGAGCAGTACTTC
CASSLVKLAGSYEQYF
>.|TRBV5-8|TRBD1|TRBJ1-4
TGTGCCAGCAGCTTGGACAGGGGAGGAACCCAAGGAGAAAAACTGTTTTTT
CASSLDRGGTQGEKLFF
>.|TRBV3-1/TRBV3-2|TRBD1|TRBJ1-1
TGTGCCAGCAGCCGAAAGGGGGCCAACACTGAAGCTTTCTTT
CASSRKGANTEAFF
>.|TRBV7-2|.|TRBJ2-7
TGTGCCAGCAGGGCCAACTACGAGCAGTACTTC
CASRANYEQYF
>.|TRBV12-3/TRBV12-4|.|TRBJ1-2
TGTGCCAGCAGTTCCGAGAGGACATTTGCCTACACCTTC
CASSSERTFAYTF
>few|TRBV30|TRBD1|TRBJ1-2
TGTGCCGGAGCACAGGGGCCGGGTGGCTACACCTTC
CAGAQGPGGYTF
>.|TRBV5-1|TRBD2|TRBJ2-1
TGCGCCAGCAGCTTGTTTACTAGCGGAGACAATGAGCAGTTCTTC
CASSLFTSGDNEQFF
>.|TRBV29-1|.|TRBJ2-2
TGCAGCGTTGATCAGTACACCGGGGAGCTGTTTTTT
CSVDQYTGELFF
>.|TRBV9|TRBD2|TRBJ2-6
TGTGCCAGCAGCGCTCTAGCGGGGGGCGCCTCGGGGGCCAACGTCCTGACTTTC
CASSALAGGASGANVLTF
>few|TRBV6-1|.|TRBJ2-2
TGTGCCAGCAGTGAGACAGACACCGGGGAGCTGTTTTTT
CASSETDTGELFF
>.|TRBV4-1|.|TRBJ2-6
TGCGCCAGCAGCCAAGAAGAGGGATCTGGGGCCAACGTCCTGACTTTC
CASSQEEGSGANVLTF
>.|TRBV3-1/TRBV3-2|TRBD2|TRBJ2-2
TGTGCCAGCAGCCAAGGTTTTTTGCGGCGCGGGGGGACGAGCGGGGAGCTGTTTTTT
CASSQGFLRRGGTSGELFF
>.|TRBV28|TRBD2|TRBJ2-1
TGTGCCAGCAGTTTTCCGGGACTAGCGGGGGCCAGCTCCTACAATGAGCAGTTCTTC
CASSFPGLAGASSYNEQFF